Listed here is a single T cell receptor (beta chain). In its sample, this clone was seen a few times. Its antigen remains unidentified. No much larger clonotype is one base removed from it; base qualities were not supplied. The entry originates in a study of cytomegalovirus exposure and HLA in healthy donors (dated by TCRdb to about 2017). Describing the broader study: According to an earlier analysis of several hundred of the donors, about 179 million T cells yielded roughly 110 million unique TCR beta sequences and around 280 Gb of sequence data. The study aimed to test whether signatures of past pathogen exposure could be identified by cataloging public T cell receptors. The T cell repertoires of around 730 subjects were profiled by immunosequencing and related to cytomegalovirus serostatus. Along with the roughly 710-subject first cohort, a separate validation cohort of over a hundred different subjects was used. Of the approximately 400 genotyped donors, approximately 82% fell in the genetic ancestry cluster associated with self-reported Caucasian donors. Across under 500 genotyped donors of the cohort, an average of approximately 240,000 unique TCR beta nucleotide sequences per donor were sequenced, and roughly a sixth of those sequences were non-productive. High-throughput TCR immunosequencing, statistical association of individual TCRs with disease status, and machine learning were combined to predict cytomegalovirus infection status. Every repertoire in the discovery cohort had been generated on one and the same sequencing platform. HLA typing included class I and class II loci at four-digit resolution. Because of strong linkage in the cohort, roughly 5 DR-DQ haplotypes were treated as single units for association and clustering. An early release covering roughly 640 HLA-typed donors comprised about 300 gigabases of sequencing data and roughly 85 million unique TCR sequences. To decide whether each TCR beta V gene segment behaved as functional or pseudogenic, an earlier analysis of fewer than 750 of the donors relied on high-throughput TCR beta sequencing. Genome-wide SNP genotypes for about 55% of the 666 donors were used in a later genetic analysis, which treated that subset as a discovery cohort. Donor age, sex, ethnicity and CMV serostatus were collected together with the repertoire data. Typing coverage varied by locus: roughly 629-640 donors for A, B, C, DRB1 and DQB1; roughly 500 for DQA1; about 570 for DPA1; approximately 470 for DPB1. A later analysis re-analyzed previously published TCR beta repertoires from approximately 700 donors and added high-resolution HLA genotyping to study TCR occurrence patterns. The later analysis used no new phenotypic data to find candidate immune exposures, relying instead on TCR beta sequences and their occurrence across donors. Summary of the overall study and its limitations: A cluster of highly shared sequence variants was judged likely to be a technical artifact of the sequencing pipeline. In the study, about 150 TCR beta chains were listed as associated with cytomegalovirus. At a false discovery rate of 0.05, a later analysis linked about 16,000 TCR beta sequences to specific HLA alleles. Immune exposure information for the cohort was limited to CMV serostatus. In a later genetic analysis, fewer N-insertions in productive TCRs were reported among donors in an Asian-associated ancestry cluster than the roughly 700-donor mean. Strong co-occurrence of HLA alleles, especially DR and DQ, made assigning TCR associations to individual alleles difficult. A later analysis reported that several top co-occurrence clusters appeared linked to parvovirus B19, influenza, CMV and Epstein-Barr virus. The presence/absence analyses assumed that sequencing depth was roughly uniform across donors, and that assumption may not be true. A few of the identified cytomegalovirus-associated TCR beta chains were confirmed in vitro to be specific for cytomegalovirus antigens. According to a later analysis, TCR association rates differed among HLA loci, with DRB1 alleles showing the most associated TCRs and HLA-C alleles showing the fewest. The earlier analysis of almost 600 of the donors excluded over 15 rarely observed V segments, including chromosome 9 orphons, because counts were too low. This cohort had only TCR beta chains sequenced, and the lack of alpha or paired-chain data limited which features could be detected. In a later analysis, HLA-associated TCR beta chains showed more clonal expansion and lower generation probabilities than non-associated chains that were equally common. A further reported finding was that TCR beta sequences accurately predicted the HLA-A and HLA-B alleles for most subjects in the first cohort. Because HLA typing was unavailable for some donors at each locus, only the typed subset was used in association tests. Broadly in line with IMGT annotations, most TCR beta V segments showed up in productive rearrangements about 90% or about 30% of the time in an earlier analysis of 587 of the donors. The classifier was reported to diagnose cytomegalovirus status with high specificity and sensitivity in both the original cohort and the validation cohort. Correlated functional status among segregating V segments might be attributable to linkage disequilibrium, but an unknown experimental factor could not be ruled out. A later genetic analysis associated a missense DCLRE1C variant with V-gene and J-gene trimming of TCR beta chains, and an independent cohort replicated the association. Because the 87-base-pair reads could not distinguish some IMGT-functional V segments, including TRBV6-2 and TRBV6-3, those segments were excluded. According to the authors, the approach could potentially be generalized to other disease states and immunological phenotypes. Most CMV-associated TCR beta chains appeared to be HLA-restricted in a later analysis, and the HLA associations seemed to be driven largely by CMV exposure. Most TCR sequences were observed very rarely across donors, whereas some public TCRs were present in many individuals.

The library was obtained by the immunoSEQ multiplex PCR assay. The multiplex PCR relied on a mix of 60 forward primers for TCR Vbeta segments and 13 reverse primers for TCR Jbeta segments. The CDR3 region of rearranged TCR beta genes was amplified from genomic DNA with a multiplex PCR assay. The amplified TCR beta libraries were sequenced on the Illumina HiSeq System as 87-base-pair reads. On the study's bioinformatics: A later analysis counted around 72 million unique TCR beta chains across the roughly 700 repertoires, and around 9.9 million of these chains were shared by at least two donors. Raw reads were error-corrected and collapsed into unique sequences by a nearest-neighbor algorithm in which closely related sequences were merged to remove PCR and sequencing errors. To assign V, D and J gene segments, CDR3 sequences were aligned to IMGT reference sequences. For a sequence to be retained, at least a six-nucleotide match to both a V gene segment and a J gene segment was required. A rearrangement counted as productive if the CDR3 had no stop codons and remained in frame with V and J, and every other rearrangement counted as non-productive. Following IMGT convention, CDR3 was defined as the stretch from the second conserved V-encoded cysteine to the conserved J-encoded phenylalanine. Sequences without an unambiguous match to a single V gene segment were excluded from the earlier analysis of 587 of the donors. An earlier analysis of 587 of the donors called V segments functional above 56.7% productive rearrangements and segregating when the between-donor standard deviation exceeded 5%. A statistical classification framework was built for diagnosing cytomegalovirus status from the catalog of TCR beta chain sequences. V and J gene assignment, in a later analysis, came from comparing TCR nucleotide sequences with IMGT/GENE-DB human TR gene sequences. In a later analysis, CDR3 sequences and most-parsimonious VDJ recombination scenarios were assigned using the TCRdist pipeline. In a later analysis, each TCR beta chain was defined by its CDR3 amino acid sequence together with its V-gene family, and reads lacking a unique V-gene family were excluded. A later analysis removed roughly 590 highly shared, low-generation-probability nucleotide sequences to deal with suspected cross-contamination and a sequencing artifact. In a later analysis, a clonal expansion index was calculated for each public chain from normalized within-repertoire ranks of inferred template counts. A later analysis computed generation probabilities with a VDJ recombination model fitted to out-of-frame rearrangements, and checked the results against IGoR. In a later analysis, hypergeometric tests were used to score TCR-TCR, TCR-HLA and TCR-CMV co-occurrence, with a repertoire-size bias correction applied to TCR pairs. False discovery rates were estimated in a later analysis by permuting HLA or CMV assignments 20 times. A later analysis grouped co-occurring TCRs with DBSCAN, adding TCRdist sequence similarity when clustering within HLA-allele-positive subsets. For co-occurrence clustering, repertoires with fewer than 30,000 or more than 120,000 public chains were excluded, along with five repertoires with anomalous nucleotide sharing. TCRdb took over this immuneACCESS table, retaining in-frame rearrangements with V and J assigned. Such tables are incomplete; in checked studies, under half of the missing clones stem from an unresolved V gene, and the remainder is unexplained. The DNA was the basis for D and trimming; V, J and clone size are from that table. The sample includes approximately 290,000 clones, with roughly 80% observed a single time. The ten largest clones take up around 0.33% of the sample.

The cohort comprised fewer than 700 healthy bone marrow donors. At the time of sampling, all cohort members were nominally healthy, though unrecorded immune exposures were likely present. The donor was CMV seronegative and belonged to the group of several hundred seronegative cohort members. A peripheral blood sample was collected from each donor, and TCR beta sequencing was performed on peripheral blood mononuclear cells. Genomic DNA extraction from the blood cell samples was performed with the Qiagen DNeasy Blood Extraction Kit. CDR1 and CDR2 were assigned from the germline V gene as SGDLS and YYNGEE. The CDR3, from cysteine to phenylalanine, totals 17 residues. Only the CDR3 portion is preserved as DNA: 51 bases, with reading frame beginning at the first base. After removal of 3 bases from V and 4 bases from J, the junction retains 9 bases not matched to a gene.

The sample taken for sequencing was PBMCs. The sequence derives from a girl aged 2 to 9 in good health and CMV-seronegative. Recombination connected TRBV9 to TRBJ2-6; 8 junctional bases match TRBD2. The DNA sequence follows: TGTGCCAGCAGCGCCCTGCTTAGGACTAGCGGGGCCAACGTCCTGACTTTC. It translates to CASSALLRTSGANVLTF.